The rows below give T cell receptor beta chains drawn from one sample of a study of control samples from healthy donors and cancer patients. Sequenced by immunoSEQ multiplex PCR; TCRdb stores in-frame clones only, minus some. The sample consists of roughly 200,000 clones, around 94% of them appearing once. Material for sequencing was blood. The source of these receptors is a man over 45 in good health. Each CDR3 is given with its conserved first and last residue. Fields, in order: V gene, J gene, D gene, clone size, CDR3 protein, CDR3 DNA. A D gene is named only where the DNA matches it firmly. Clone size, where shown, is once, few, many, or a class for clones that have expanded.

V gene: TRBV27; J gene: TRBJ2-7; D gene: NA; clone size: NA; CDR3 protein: CASTTIRGSSPHEQYF; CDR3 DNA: TGTGCCAGCACCACAATCCGGGGGAGCTCCCCCCACGAGCAGTACTTC
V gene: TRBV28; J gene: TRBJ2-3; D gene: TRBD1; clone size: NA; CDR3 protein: CAAWDRGSTDTQYF; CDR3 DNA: TGTGCCGCCTGGGACAGGGGGTCCACAGATACGCAGTATTTT
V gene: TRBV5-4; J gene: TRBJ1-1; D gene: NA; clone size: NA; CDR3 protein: CASSLQNTEAFF; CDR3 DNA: TGTGCCAGCAGCTTGCAGAACACTGAAGCTTTCTTT
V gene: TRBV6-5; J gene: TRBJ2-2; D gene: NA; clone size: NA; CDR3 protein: CASAEGRELFF; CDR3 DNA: TGTGCCAGCGCAGAGGGCCGGGAGCTGTTTTTT
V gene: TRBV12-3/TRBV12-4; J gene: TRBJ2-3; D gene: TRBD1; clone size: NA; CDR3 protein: CASSRQGVTQYF; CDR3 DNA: TGTGCCAGCAGCCGACAGGGTGTGACGCAGTATTTT
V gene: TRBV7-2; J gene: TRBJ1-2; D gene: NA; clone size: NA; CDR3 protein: CASSLDRAGTGYTF; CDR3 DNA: TGTGCCAGCAGCTTAGATCGTGCAGGGACCGGCTACACCTTC
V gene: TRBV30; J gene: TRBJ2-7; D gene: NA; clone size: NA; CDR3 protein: CAWSPSYEQYF; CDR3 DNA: TGTGCCTGGAGTCCCTCCTACGAGCAGTACTTC
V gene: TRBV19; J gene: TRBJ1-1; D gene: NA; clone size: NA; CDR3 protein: CASSGLGLEAFF; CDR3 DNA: TGTGCCAGTAGTGGCTTAGGGCTCGAAGCTTTCTTT
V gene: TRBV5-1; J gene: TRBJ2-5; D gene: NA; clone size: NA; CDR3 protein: CASSPWTQETQYF; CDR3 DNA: TGCGCCAGCAGCCCCTGGACCCAAGAGACCCAGTACTTC
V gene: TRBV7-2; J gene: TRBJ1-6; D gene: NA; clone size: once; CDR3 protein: CASTSYAGANSPLHF; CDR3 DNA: TGTGCCAGCACCTCTTATGCGGGGGCGAATTCACCCCTCCACTTT
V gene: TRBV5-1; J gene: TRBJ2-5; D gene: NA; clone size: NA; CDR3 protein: CASSLGTTQETQYF; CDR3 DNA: TGCGCCAGCAGCTTGGGGACTACCCAAGAGACCCAGTACTTC
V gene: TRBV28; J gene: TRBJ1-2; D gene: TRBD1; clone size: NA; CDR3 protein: CASSLGGIQGDYGYTF; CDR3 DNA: TGTGCCAGCAGTTTAGGAGGCATACAGGGGGACTATGGCTACACCTTC
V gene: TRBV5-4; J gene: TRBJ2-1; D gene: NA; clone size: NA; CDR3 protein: CASSEGLARGEQFF; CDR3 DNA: TGTGCCAGCAGCGAAGGACTGGCACGGGGTGAGCAGTTCTTC
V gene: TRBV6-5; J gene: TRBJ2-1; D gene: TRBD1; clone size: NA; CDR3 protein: CASSYRRTGGLSEQFF; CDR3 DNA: TGTGCCAGCAGTTATCGAAGGACAGGGGGTTTATCTGAGCAGTTCTTC
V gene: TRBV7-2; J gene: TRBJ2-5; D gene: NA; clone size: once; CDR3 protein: CASSFNLLGAQYF; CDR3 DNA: TGTGCCAGCAGCTTCAATCTACTCGGGGCCCAGTACTTC
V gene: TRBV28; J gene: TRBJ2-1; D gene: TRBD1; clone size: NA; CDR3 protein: CASSSGTGFSYNEQFF; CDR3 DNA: TGTGCCAGCAGTTCGGGGACAGGGTTCTCCTACAATGAGCAGTTCTTC
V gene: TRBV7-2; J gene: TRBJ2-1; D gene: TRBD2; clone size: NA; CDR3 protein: CASSFPGLAGYYNEQFF; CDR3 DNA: TGTGCCAGCAGCTTCCCGGGACTAGCGGGGTACTACAATGAGCAGTTCTTC
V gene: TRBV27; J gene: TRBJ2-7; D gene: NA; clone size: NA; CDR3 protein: CASSFGGSAGEQYF; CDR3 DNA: TGTGCCAGCAGTTTTGGCGGTAGTGCTGGCGAGCAGTACTTC
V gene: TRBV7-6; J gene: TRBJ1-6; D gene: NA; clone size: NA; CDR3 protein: CASSLASGGAVSPLHF; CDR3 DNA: TGTGCCAGCAGCTTAGCCTCGGGGGGGGCTGTCTCACCCCTCCACTTT
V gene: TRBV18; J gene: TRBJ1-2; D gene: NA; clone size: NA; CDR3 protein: CASSGPSLVHGYTF; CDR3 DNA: TGTGCCAGCTCAGGACCTTCGTTGGTCCATGGCTACACCTTC
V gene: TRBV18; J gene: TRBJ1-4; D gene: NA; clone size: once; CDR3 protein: CASSLTSGDEKLFF; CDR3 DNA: TGTGCCAGCTCCCTCACGTCAGGAGACGAAAAACTGTTTTTT
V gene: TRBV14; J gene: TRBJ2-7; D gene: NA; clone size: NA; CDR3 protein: CASSQFPGRVSNEQYF; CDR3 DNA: TGTGCCAGCAGCCAATTTCCGGGACGGGTCTCGAACGAGCAGTACTTC
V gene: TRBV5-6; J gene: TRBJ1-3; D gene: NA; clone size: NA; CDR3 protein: CASSPDRNTIYF; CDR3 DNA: TGTGCCAGCAGCCCCGACAGGAACACCATATATTTT
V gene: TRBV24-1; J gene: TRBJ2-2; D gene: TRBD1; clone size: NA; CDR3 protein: CATSDPGTANTGELFF; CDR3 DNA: TGTGCCACCAGTGACCCAGGGACAGCGAACACCGGGGAGCTGTTTTTT
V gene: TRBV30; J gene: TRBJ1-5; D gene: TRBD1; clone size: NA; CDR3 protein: CAWSSFRQGTGNQPQHF; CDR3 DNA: TGTGCCTGGAGCTCTTTTAGACAGGGTACGGGCAATCAGCCCCAGCATTTT
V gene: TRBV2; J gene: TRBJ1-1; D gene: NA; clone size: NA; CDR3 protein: CASSATGNTEAFF; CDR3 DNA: TGTGCCAGCAGTGCGACAGGGAACACTGAAGCTTTCTTT
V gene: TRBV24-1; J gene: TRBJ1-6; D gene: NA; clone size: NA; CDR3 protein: CATSAGLYSPLHF; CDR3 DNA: TGTGCCACCAGTGCGGGACTTTATTCACCCCTCCACTTT
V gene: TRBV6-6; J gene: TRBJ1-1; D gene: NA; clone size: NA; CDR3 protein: CASSGGGGRTEAFF; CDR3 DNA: TGTGCCAGCAGTGGTGGCGGGGGGCGTACTGAAGCTTTCTTT
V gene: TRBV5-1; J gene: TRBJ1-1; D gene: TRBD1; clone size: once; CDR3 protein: CASSLAGTGLEAFF; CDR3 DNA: TGCGCCAGCAGCTTGGCCGGGACAGGCCTGGAGGCTTTCTTT
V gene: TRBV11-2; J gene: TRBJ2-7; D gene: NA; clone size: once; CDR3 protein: CASSAPRGSYYEQYF; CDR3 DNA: TGTGCCAGCAGCGCCCCTCGGGGAAGCTACTACGAGCAGTACTTC
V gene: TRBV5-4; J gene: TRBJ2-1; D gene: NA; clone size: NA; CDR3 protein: CASSLVAGGGSNEQFF; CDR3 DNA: TGTGCCAGCAGCTTGGTGGCCGGGGGAGGAAGCAATGAGCAGTTCTTC
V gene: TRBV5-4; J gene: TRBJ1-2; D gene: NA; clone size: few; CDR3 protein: CASSLAREVDGYTF; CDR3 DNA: TGTGCCAGCAGCTTGGCGCGGGAGGTTGATGGCTACACCTTC
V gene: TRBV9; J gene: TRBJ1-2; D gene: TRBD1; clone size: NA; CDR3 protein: CASSVGGQLLRGYTF; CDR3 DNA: TGTGCCAGCAGCGTAGGGGGACAGCTGTTGAGGGGCTACACCTTC
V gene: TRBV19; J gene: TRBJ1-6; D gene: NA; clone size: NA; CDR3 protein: CASRAPNSPLHF; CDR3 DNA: TGTGCCAGCCGGGCCCCAAATTCACCCCTCCACTTT
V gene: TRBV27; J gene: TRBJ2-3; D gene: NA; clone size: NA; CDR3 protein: CASSAIGVTDTQYF; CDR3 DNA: TGTGCCAGCAGCGCCATTGGAGTCACAGATACGCAGTATTTT
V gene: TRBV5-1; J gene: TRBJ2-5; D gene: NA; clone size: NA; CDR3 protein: CASTIGSGETQYF; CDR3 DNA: TGCGCCAGCACCATAGGGTCCGGAGAGACCCAGTACTTC
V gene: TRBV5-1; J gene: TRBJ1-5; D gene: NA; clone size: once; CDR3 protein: CASSLDGVSNQPQHF; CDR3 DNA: TGCGCCAGCAGCTTGGACGGGGTTAGCAATCAGCCCCAGCATTTT
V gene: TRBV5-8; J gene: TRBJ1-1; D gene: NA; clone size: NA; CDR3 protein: CASSQDPLWTEKRTEAFF; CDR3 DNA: TGTGCCAGCAGCCAAGACCCACTGTGGACAGAAAAAAGAACTGAAGCTTTCTTT
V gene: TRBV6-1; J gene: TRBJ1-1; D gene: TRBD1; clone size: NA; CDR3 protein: CASSDRGQTEAFF; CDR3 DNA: TGTGCCAGCAGTGATAGGGGGCAGACTGAAGCTTTCTTT
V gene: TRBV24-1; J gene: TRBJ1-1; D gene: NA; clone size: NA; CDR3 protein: CATSGTTGVAFF; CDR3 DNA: TGTGCCACCAGTGGGACGACAGGTGTTGCTTTCTTT
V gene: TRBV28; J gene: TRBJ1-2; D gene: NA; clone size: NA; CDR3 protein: CASSSKLYGYTF; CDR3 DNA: TGTGCCAGCAGTTCCAAATTATACGGCTACACCTTC
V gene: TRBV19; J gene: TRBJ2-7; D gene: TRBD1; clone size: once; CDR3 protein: CASSIGQVSSYEQYF; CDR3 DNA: TGTGCCAGTAGTATCGGACAGGTGAGCTCCTACGAGCAGTACTTC
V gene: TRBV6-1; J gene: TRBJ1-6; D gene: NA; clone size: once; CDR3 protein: CASSEQAGYNSPLHF; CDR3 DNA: TGTGCCAGCAGTGAACAAGCAGGGTATAATTCACCCCTCCACTTT
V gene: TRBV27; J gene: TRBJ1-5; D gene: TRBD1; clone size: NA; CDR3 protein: CASSDRALNSNQPQHF; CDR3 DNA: TGTGCCAGCAGCGACAGGGCTCTGAATAGCAATCAGCCCCAGCATTTT
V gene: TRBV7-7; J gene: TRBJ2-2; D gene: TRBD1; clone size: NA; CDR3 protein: CASSRRTGNTGELFF; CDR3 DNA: TGTGCTAGCAGCAGGAGGACAGGGAACACCGGGGAGCTGTTTTTT
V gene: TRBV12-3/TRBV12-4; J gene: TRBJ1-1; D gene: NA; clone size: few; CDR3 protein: CASSIQGESEAFF; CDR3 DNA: TGTGCCAGCAGCATACAGGGCGAGAGTGAAGCTTTCTTT